The clone carrying this TCR beta chain was recorded many times. Its antigen remains unknown. This specimen comes from a study of response to subunit inactivated influenza vaccine. Study-level findings and limits: Authors suggested that a seasonal influenza vaccination recruits few new T cells each time.

Trimming shortened V by 6 bases and J by 4 bases, and 12 bases separated the two germline ends. The CDR3 runs to 13 residues. TCRdb reprocessed the RT-PCR reads via MiXCR and lists one record per CDR3 protein. The sample has roughly 520,000 distinct CDR3 sequences; around 25% are singletons. The sample consisted of CD4+ T cells sorted from PBMCs, taken about 5 days after vaccination. The clonotype was recovered from a middle-aged man who received an inactivated influenza vaccine. The chain has TRBV12-3 or TRBV12-4 and TRBJ1-1; perhaps TRBD1 as D (5 bases). This CDR3 reads CASSRDSLTEAFF. DNA of the CDR3: TGTGCCAGCAGCCGCGACAGCCTCACTGAAGCTTTCTTT.